This T cell receptor (beta chain) was captured by sequencing in a study of T cell responses to AZD1222 COVID-19 vaccine (dated by TCRdb to the early 2020s). In the study overall: Because spike-specific TCR depth and breadth did not differ between the two schedules, AZD1222 recipients who got a second dose at roughly 4 weeks were pooled with those who got a second dose at roughly 12 weeks. Enrollment into the trials was organized by age into subgroups of 18-55, 56-69 and 70-plus years, and those subgroups contained roughly 150, 30 and 60 TCR-sequenced participants, respectively. TCR sequencing covered more than 230 trial participants: 207 given two doses of AZD1222 and approximately 26 given two doses of MenACWY control vaccine. The paper as a whole reports these results and caveats: Conclusions about previously exposed vaccinees were limited because only six AZD1222 recipients were SARS-CoV-2 seropositive at baseline. After two AZD1222 doses, both the breadth and the depth of spike-specific TCRs were significantly higher than at day 0 and than in MenACWY recipients. Because no samples from the day 14 peak response were available, repertoires could be characterized only after the peak T cell response. Reportedly, close to half of the unique spike-specific TCRs recognized epitopes lying outside the regions that are mutated in the B.1.351 and B.1.1.7 variants. The 56-69-year group was small, and its depth increase did not reach significance, likely because of low power. CD4 TCRs associated with the vaccine covered the entire spike protein, and the dominant responses were in regions 160-218 and 743-854. Most participants were white British and females outnumbered males, and the authors suggested that clonal diversity may have been underestimated.

The CDR3 regions of human TCRbeta chains were analyzed by immunosequencing. Processing in the source paper ran as follows. Repertoire TCRs were checked for matches against a reference library of SARS-CoV-2-specific TCRs that had been generated using the MIRA antigen-specificity platform. Breadth was defined as the fraction of unique TCRs that were SARS-CoV-2-associated. Depth was defined as the fraction of total T cells that were SARS-CoV-2-associated. Using the MIRA data, every spike-specific TCR was mapped to the spike region that the TCR reacted to and assigned to either a CD4 or a CD8 class. Log10-transformed breadth and depth values were compared by one-way ANOVA with Sidak's multiple comparisons tests. The source is immuneACCESS, and TCRdb retained only in-frame sequences with V and J called. Part of the clones is not carried over; for the studies checked, unresolved V genes explain less than half of this, and the remainder is unexplained. V, J and clone size reflect that table, while D and trimming were determined from the DNA. This sample comprises some 120,000 clones, approximately 85% of them detected only once. Of the sample, roughly 1.7% falls within the top ten clones.

As to this clone: The specificity of this receptor is unknown. No much larger clonotype is one base removed from it; base qualities were not supplied.

The germline V gene provides CDR1 MNHEY and CDR2 SVGAGI. The junction shows trimming of 1 base on V and 2 bases on J, plus 6 bases between the germline ends. The CDR3 has 15 amino acids, counting the end cysteine and phenylalanine. CDR3 DNA is the only sequence kept; it has 45 bases, read in frame from the first base. The time point label for this specimen denotes: baseline before first vaccination. Samples from vaccinated people were obtained from the UK trials COV001 and COV002, which included a single-blind randomized controlled phase 2/3 trial of AZD1222 (ChAdOx1 nCoV-19) in healthy adults. For TCRbeta chain sequencing, PBMC samples from trial participants were taken at day 0 and at day 28 after the second dose.

The TCR sequence derives from an adult in good health. The chain employs TRBV6-5 and TRBJ2-6, with the D gene too uncertain to name. The source material was peripheral blood, sampled on day 0 of AZD1222 vaccination. The base sequence is TGTGCCAGCAGTTACTTACAGACTGGGGCCAACGTCCTGACTTTC. Its protein is CASSYLQTGANVLTF.